This entry concerns a single TCR beta chain. The sample is drawn from a study of shared T cell receptors in the human thymus. Clones were sequenced by immunoSEQ multiplex PCR, and TCRdb holds only the in-frame ones, with some missing. The data contain over 650,000 clones, about 90% of them singletons. This CDR3 has 14 residues. V shed 3 bases, J shed 6 bases, and the junction held 5 bases outside the gene matches. Looked up from germline, CDR1 is MNHEY and CDR2 is SMNVEV (reference sequence). In addition, the sample was reused for a study of human thymus T cells. That source reports: Thymus tissue for the work was resected from patients undergoing corrective heart surgery. An apparent bias in V and J gene usage was seen in thymic and blood repertoires. Thymic repertoires overlap heavily among unrelated individuals, related research has reported.

The J gene is TRBJ2-7, the V gene TRBV27, with TRBD1 matching 10 bases. The receptor was derived from a boy under three years old with a congenital heart defect. Input material: thymocytes. The CDR3 is CASSLGQGTREQYF. In DNA, the CDR3 is TGTGCCAGCAGTTTGGGACAGGGGACGCGCGAGCAGTACTTC.